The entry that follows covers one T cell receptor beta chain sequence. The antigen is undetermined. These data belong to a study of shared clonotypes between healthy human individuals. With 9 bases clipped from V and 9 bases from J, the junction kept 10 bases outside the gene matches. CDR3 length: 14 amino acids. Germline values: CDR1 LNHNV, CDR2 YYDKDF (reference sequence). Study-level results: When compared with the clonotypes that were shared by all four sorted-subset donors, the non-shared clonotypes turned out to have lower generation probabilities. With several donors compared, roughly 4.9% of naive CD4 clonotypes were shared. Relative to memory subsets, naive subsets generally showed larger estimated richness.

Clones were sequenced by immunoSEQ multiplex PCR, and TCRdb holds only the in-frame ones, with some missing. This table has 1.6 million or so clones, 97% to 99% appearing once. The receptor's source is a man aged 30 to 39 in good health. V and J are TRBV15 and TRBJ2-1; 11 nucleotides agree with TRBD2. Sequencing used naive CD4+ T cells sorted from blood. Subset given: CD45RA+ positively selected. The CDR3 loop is CATSLAGGPSEQFF. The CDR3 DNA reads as TGTGCCACTAGCTTAGCGGGAGGGCCTAGTGAGCAGTTCTTC.